This passage covers 8 T cell receptor beta chains from one sample sequenced in a study of regulatory T cells in long-lasting Graves disease. Both iRepertoire HTBI primers and Arm-PCR of CDR3 regions were used to build the TCR beta libraries. TCRdb ran MiXCR on the multiplex PCR reads and lists one entry per CDR3 protein. Of roughly 350,000 distinct CDR3 sequences detected, approximately 15% appear once; the ten largest clones hold just under 30%. The time point here: newly diagnosed GD, antithyroid drugs for less than 3 months. Construction of the TCR library relied on RNA isolated from PBMCs. The sample also formed part of further work on T cells in Graves' hyperthyroidism and ophthalmopathy.

Sequenced here: peripheral blood mononuclear cells (PBMCs), sampled at new diagnosis, from a patient treated with antithyroid drugs. All receptors come from a man aged 35-49 years with Graves disease.

The table lists this clonotype with many counts. The chain employs TRBV7-2 and TRBJ2-5, with D perhaps TRBD2 (5 bases). In germline, CDR1 is SGHTA, CDR2 FQGNSA. The V gene lost 2 bases and the J gene lost 1 base, with 8 bases spanning the gap. This CDR3 comprises 14 residues. The CDR3 region is CASSLRGIQETQYF. Written as DNA, the CDR3 is TGTGCCAGCAGCTTAAGAGGGATCCAAGAGACCCAGTACTTC.

This clonotype was recorded at least ten times. The gene calls are TRBV20-1 and TRBJ1-1, with D perhaps TRBD1 (6 bases). The CDR3 has 14 amino acids. Germline V CDR1 and CDR2: DFQATT, SNEGSKA (reference sequence). V was trimmed by 6 bases and J by 3 bases, leaving 17 bases between them. Here the CDR3 reads CSARPNPGDTEAFF. The CDR3 bases are TGCAGTGCCCGGCCCAACCCAGGGGACACTGAAGCTTTCTTT.

This clonotype was counted only a few times. The V call is TRBV5-1, the J call TRBJ2-7, with TRBD1 matching 9 bases. This CDR3 has 16 amino acids. CDR1 is SGHRS and CDR2 is YFSETQ in the germline V gene. V lost 3 bases to trimming and J lost 7 bases; unmatched junction nucleotides: 14. The CDR3 sequence: CASSSHGQGPLSEQYF. As DNA, the CDR3 is TGCGCCAGCAGCTCGCATGGACAGGGGCCCCTTAGTGAGCAGTACTTC.

This clonotype was seen at least ten times. V usage is TRBV7-8 and J usage is TRBJ2-3; no firm D call. Per the germline V gene, CDR1 is SGHVS and CDR2 is FQNEAQ. The CDR3 totals 12 residues. Trimming left V 1 base short and J 6 bases short, with 5 bases between. As DNA, the CDR3 is TGTGCCAGCAGCTTAGTTTCGGATACGCAGTATTTT. This translates into CASSLVSDTQYF.

This clonotype was seen at least ten times. The rearrangement joins TRBV20-1 to TRBJ2-7; maybe TRBD2 (6 bases). Germline values: CDR1 DFQATT, CDR2 SNEGSKA (reference sequence). V lost 0 bases and J lost 0, with 15 bases in between. The CDR3 is 16 residues long. CDR3 nucleotide sequence: TGCAGTGCTAGAGATCTTCAGTGGAGGGACTCCTACGAGCAGTACTTC. It is translated as CSARDLQWRDSYEQYF.

The CDR3 nucleotides are TGTGCCAGCAGTAAATGGCGGGGGGTCAATGAGCAGTTCTTC. Protein sequence: CASSKWRGVNEQFF. The chain links TRBV6-2 or TRBV6-3 to TRBJ2-1; 8 bases align to TRBD2. Per germline, CDR1 MNHEY and CDR2 SVGEGT. Trimming took 5 bases from V and 6 from J; bases not matched to a gene: 6. There are 14 residues in the CDR3.

This clonotype was picked up many times. The chain joins TRBV11-2 to TRBJ1-2, with 7 bases that match TRBD1. Unmatched junction bases numbered 5, after V lost 6 bases and J lost 4 bases. The CDR3 is 13 amino acids. Germline lookup yields CDR1 SGHAT and CDR2 FQNNGV. Here the CDR3 reads CASRSTGAYGYTF. The CDR3, as DNA: TGTGCCAGCAGGTCTACAGGGGCCTATGGCTACACCTTC.

This clonotype was seen ten or more times. The CDR3 DNA is TGTGCCAGCACACTGACACCGAGCACAGATACGCAGTATTTT. Its protein is CASTLTPSTDTQYF. The rearrangement links TRBV11-2 to TRBJ2-3; unclear D gene. Germline assignment: CDR1 SGHAT and CDR2 FQNNGV. Trimming removed 7 bases at V and 0 bases at J, with 11 bases between. This CDR3 comprises 14 residues.